This is a list of T cell receptor beta chains from one sample in a study of early stage breast cancer tumors. TCRdb keeps only in-frame clones here, not all; method: immunoSEQ multiplex PCR. The sample holds 30,000 to 40,000 clones, under 80% seen once. The specimen sequenced was blood. All receptors come from a person between 55 and 70 years old with breast cancer. Both conserved end residues are part of each CDR3. The D gene is left open where the match is weak. The size entry is marked missing in some rows and otherwise reads once, few, many or a size class.

abundance: -; v_gene: TRBV19; j_gene: TRBJ2-2; d_gene: -; CDR3nt: TGTGCCACCTCACCTATCCCTGACCTAAACACCGGGGAGCTGTTTTTT; CDR3aa: CATSPIPDLNTGELFF
abundance: -; v_gene: TRBV10-3; j_gene: TRBJ1-5; d_gene: TRBD1; CDR3nt: TGTGCCATCAGTTCTCAGGGGGCGCGACAGCCCCAGCATTTT; CDR3aa: CAISSQGARQPQHF
abundance: -; v_gene: TRBV5-1; j_gene: TRBJ2-3; d_gene: -; CDR3nt: TGCGCCAGCAGCCCTAAGGGTCCAGATACGCAGTATTTT; CDR3aa: CASSPKGPDTQYF
abundance: -; v_gene: TRBV5-1; j_gene: TRBJ2-6; d_gene: -; CDR3nt: TGCGCCAGCAGCTTGCGGCAAACCGGGGCCAACGTCCTGACTTTC; CDR3aa: CASSLRQTGANVLTF
abundance: -; v_gene: TRBV2; j_gene: TRBJ1-1; d_gene: -; CDR3nt: TGTGCCAGCAGCGAAAGGACAAACCCCGTTAGGGCTTTCTTT; CDR3aa: CASSERTNPVRAFF
abundance: -; v_gene: TRBV7-8; j_gene: TRBJ2-3; d_gene: TRBD2; CDR3nt: TGTGCCAGCAGCCCTCGGACTAGCGGGAGGGTGGGCACAGATACGCAGTATTTT; CDR3aa: CASSPRTSGRVGTDTQYF
abundance: -; v_gene: TRBV11-1; j_gene: TRBJ1-1; d_gene: -; CDR3nt: TGTGCCAGCAGCTACTCCTCCGCCGGGCCGCTGAACACTGAAGCTTTCTTT; CDR3aa: CASSYSSAGPLNTEAFF
abundance: -; v_gene: TRBV11-2; j_gene: TRBJ2-4; d_gene: -; CDR3nt: TGTGCCAGCAGCTTAGGTGGCAGACTAGCCAAAAACATTCAGTACTTC; CDR3aa: CASSLGGRLAKNIQYF
abundance: -; v_gene: TRBV9; j_gene: TRBJ1-1; d_gene: TRBD1; CDR3nt: TGTGCCAGCAGTGTCGACAGGGCCAACACTGAAGCTTTCTTT; CDR3aa: CASSVDRANTEAFF
abundance: -; v_gene: TRBV15; j_gene: TRBJ1-3; d_gene: TRBD1; CDR3nt: TGTGCCACCAGCAGAACCGGGACAGGGAGGAACACCATATATTTT; CDR3aa: CATSRTGTGRNTIYF
abundance: few; v_gene: TRBV14; j_gene: TRBJ1-4; d_gene: TRBD1; CDR3nt: TGTGCCAGCAGCCAACACCTGACAGGGTCTGAAAAACTGTTTTTT; CDR3aa: CASSQHLTGSEKLFF
abundance: -; v_gene: TRBV11-3; j_gene: TRBJ2-2; d_gene: TRBD1; CDR3nt: TGTGCCAGCAGCCCTCAGGGGGCAAAAGGGGAGCTGTTTTTT; CDR3aa: CASSPQGAKGELFF
abundance: -; v_gene: TRBV19; j_gene: TRBJ1-5; d_gene: -; CDR3nt: TGTGCCAGTAGTGAGGGGTTGGGACAGCCCCAGCATTTT; CDR3aa: CASSEGLGQPQHF
abundance: -; v_gene: TRBV11-2; j_gene: TRBJ1-1; d_gene: TRBD1; CDR3nt: TGTGCCAGCAGCTCGACAGGGCTTCCTGAAGCTTTCTTT; CDR3aa: CASSSTGLPEAFF
abundance: -; v_gene: TRBV6-6; j_gene: TRBJ2-3; d_gene: TRBD1; CDR3nt: TGTGCCAGCAGCCGGGACAGGGGCACAGATACGCAGTATTTT; CDR3aa: CASSRDRGTDTQYF
abundance: -; v_gene: TRBV11-2; j_gene: TRBJ2-7; d_gene: TRBD1; CDR3nt: TGTGCCAGCAGCTTATATAGGGACAGCTCCTACGAGCAGTACTTC; CDR3aa: CASSLYRDSSYEQYF
abundance: few; v_gene: TRBV5-1; j_gene: TRBJ1-5; d_gene: -; CDR3nt: TGCGCCAGCCATCCTGGGGAGTGTCAGCCCCAGCATTTT; CDR3aa: CASHPGECQPQHF
abundance: -; v_gene: TRBV7-2; j_gene: TRBJ1-1; d_gene: -; CDR3nt: TGTGCCAGCAGCACACAAACAGGGAACACTGAAGCTTTCTTT; CDR3aa: CASSTQTGNTEAFF
abundance: -; v_gene: TRBV28; j_gene: TRBJ2-1; d_gene: TRBD2; CDR3nt: TGTGCCAGCAGTCCTTATAGCGGGCCCGCCTACAATGAGCAGTTCTTC; CDR3aa: CASSPYSGPAYNEQFF
abundance: -; v_gene: TRBV28; j_gene: TRBJ2-7; d_gene: -; CDR3nt: TGTGCCAGCACCTCGTCGGGCCGCTACGAGCAGTACTTC; CDR3aa: CASTSSGRYEQYF
abundance: -; v_gene: TRBV14; j_gene: TRBJ1-2; d_gene: -; CDR3nt: TGTGCCAGCAGAGAGTGGGGACAAGGCTCAACCAACTATGGCTACACCTTC; CDR3aa: CASREWGQGSTNYGYTF
abundance: -; v_gene: TRBV14; j_gene: TRBJ1-2; d_gene: TRBD1; CDR3nt: TGTGCCAGCAGACCCGGGACAGGGAGCCCTCTCTATGGCTACACCTTC; CDR3aa: CASRPGTGSPLYGYTF
abundance: -; v_gene: TRBV11-2; j_gene: TRBJ2-3; d_gene: -; CDR3nt: TGTGCCAGCAGTTTTAGAGGGAGGTCTAGCACAGATACGCAGTATTTT; CDR3aa: CASSFRGRSSTDTQYF
abundance: -; v_gene: TRBV5-1; j_gene: TRBJ2-7; d_gene: TRBD2; CDR3nt: TGCGCCAGCAGCTTAACTCTAGCGGCTGCCTCCTACGAGCAGTACTTC; CDR3aa: CASSLTLAAASYEQYF
abundance: once; v_gene: TRBV4-1; j_gene: TRBJ2-5; d_gene: -; CDR3nt: TGCGCCAGCAGCCAAGATGGGTCTCTTAGGCAAGAGACCCAGTACTTC; CDR3aa: CASSQDGSLRQETQYF
abundance: -; v_gene: TRBV2; j_gene: TRBJ1-1; d_gene: -; CDR3nt: TGTGCCAGCACCCATGCCCTGTTGAGCACTGAAGCTTTCTTT; CDR3aa: CASTHALLSTEAFF
abundance: -; v_gene: TRBV12-5; j_gene: TRBJ2-2; d_gene: -; CDR3nt: TGTGCTAGTGGTTTATACGTCGGGCTTAACACCGGGGAGCTGTTTTTT; CDR3aa: CASGLYVGLNTGELFF
abundance: -; v_gene: TRBV2; j_gene: TRBJ2-7; d_gene: -; CDR3nt: TGTGCCAGCAGTGAAGCGGCCACGTTTTCCTACGAGCAGTACTTC; CDR3aa: CASSEAATFSYEQYF
abundance: -; v_gene: TRBV2; j_gene: TRBJ2-3; d_gene: TRBD1; CDR3nt: TGTGCCAGCACCACGGACAGGGGCACAGATACGCAGTATTTT; CDR3aa: CASTTDRGTDTQYF
abundance: -; v_gene: TRBV6-6; j_gene: TRBJ1-2; d_gene: -; CDR3nt: TGTGCCAGCACCCTACAGGGTCTTATCGATGGCTACACCTTC; CDR3aa: CASTLQGLIDGYTF
abundance: -; v_gene: TRBV10-3; j_gene: TRBJ2-2; d_gene: TRBD1; CDR3nt: TGTGCCATCAGCTGGACAGGGATTGACACCGGGGAGCTGTTTTTT; CDR3aa: CAISWTGIDTGELFF
abundance: -; v_gene: TRBV7-9; j_gene: TRBJ2-7; d_gene: -; CDR3nt: TGTGCCAGCACCCCAGACAGGAGCTCCTACGAGCAGTACTTC; CDR3aa: CASTPDRSSYEQYF
abundance: -; v_gene: TRBV28; j_gene: TRBJ2-4; d_gene: TRBD2; CDR3nt: TGTGCCAGCAGTCCCCACCGACTAGCGGGAAACATTCAGTACTTC; CDR3aa: CASSPHRLAGNIQYF
abundance: once; v_gene: TRBV6-1; j_gene: TRBJ2-6; d_gene: TRBD2; CDR3nt: TGTGCCAGCAGTGGGGGGGGGACTGGGGCCAACGTCCTGACTTTC; CDR3aa: CASSGGGTGANVLTF
abundance: -; v_gene: TRBV10-1; j_gene: TRBJ1-3; d_gene: -; CDR3nt: TGCGCCAGCAGAGAGGACGGTGGAAACACCATATATTTT; CDR3aa: CASREDGGNTIYF
abundance: -; v_gene: TRBV9; j_gene: TRBJ1-1; d_gene: TRBD1; CDR3nt: TGTGCCAGCAGCCCAGGGACAGGGGAAACTGAAGCTTTCTTT; CDR3aa: CASSPGTGETEAFF
abundance: -; v_gene: TRBV7-2; j_gene: TRBJ1-6; d_gene: TRBD1; CDR3nt: TGTGCCAGCAGCTCATGGACAGGGAGGAGTGGTTCACCCCTCCACTTT; CDR3aa: CASSSWTGRSGSPLHF
abundance: once; v_gene: TRBV6-6; j_gene: TRBJ2-4; d_gene: -; CDR3nt: TGTGCCAGCAGTTACTCGATGGGGACAAGGAACATTCAGTACTTC; CDR3aa: CASSYSMGTRNIQYF
abundance: few; v_gene: TRBV19; j_gene: TRBJ2-7; d_gene: TRBD2; CDR3nt: TGTGCCAGTAGTAGTTCCAGGAGCGGGAGCTACGAGCAGTACTTC; CDR3aa: CASSSSRSGSYEQYF
abundance: once; v_gene: TRBV30; j_gene: TRBJ2-7; d_gene: -; CDR3nt: TGTGCCTGGAGTAGGGGGACCTACGAGCAGTACTTC; CDR3aa: CAWSRGTYEQYF
abundance: -; v_gene: TRBV18; j_gene: TRBJ2-3; d_gene: -; CDR3nt: TGTGCCAGCCACAGGAGTCAGGAAGATACGCAGTATTTT; CDR3aa: CASHRSQEDTQYF